These 28 T cell receptor beta chains originate from one sample sequenced in a study of molecular identifiers for immune sequencing clone quantification. Using its own MiXCR run on the PCR reads, TCRdb lists one record per CDR3 protein. The profile shows approximately 590,000 distinct CDR3 sequences, approximately 24% of them singletons. Input material: naive CD8+ T cells from blood, with Jurkat cell RNA spiked in. Subset reported: FACS-sorted CD8+CD4-CCR7+CD45RA+ naive T cells. Source of these receptors: a human donor in good health. Some libraries in this study had Jurkat cell RNA spiked in.

Ten or more counts support this clonotype. The chain employs TRBV4-2 and TRBJ2-7; no definite D call. Germline V gene lookup returns CDR1 LGHNA and CDR2 YNFKEQ. The CDR3 totals 15 residues. V was pared by 0 bases and J by 0 bases, with 9 bases between. The CDR3 coding sequence is TGTGCCAGCAGCCAAGATTTGTTAAGCTCCTACGAGCAGTACTTC. Protein sequence: CASSQDLLSSYEQYF.

With regard to this clonotype: Being one base from a much bigger clone, this may be a read error. V usage is TRBV4-1 and J usage is TRBJ2-7; maybe TRBD2 (5 bases). V lost 4 bases and J 3 bases, leaving 16 bases between the germline ends. Germline lookup yields CDR1 MGHRA and CDR2 YSYEKL. The CDR3 totals 15 residues. CDR3 coding DNA: TGCGCCAGCAGCCCGCGGGCCCCCAACAACTACGAGCAGTACTTC. Protein: CASSPRAPNNYEQYF.

As to this clonotype: A read error may be the cause here, since a much bigger clone is one base away. The V call is TRBV9, the J call TRBJ2-3; 8 bases match TRBD1. The end of the DNA fits TRBJ1-5 better, so the J call may be wrong. The germline V gene has CDR1 SGDLS and CDR2 YYNGEE. This CDR3 region has 17 residues. The CDR3 sequence is CASRETAGTGGTDTQHF. DNA for the CDR3: TGTGCCAGCAGAGAAACGGCCGGGACAGGAGGCACAGATACGCAGCATTTT.

This chain links TRBV15 with TRBJ2-7, with TRBD1 as a possible D gene (6 bases). V lost 4 bases, J lost 2 bases, and 15 bases lay in between. CDR1 and CDR2 (germline): LNHNV, YYDKDF (reference sequence). This CDR3 region has 15 residues. CDR3: CATSNTGLLTYEQYF. The CDR3, as DNA: TGTGCCACCAGCAACACAGGGCTGCTCACCTACGAGCAGTACTTC.

This clonotype was picked up a small number of times. This chain connects TRBV4-2 to TRBJ2-7; no clear D gene. CDR3 length: 15 amino acids. Germline V CDR1 and CDR2: LGHNA, YNFKEQ. Trimming pared 0 bases from V and 2 bases from J, leaving 11 bases between. The CDR3 nucleotides are TGTGCCAGCAGCCAAGATCTGAGTGCTACCTACGAGCAGTACTTC. Amino acid sequence: CASSQDLSATYEQYF.

The V gene is TRBV12-3 or TRBV12-4, the J gene TRBJ2-7, with a possible D match to TRBD2 (6 bases). V lost 6 bases and J 5 bases, leaving 20 bases between the germline ends. The CDR3 is 15 amino acids. This CDR3 reads CASSKTRDSVNEQYF. The CDR3 nucleotides are TGTGCCAGCAGCAAAACCCGGGACTCAGTAAACGAGCAGTACTTC.

The chain is built from TRBV6-2 or TRBV6-3 and TRBJ2-3; either TRBD1 or TRBD2 may fit D (6 bases each). The germline V gene has CDR1 MNHEY and CDR2 SVGEGT. The CDR3 has 16 amino acids. The ends were cut back, 2 bases at V and 3 bases at J, with 15 bases in the middle. The CDR3 bases are TGTGCCAGCAGTTACGGGACGGGGGCCATAACAGATACGCAGTATTTT. Residues: CASSYGTGAITDTQYF.

Regarding this clonotype: A much larger clone is a single base away; this may be a read error. The chain carries TRBV5-3 and TRBJ1-4; D gene uncertain. TRBV5-3 is labeled an ORF, and its function is uncertain. CDR3 size: 14 residues. The CDR3 spells CASSSDGLNVKLFF. The CDR3 coding sequence is TGTGCCAGCAGCTCGGACGGACTAAATGTAAAACTGTTTTTT.

Turning to this clonotype: No conserved phenylalanine or tryptophan is present at the end of the CDR3, so a read error is the likely explanation. The chain recombines TRBV4-3 with TRBJ1-5; D is uncertain. From germline, CDR1 is LGHNA and CDR2 YSLEER. CDR3 size: 16 residues. The CDR3 here is CASSQDSGMGNQPQHY. In DNA form, the CDR3 reads TGCGCCAGTAGCCAAGATTCGGGGATGGGCAATCAGCCCCAGCATTAT.

The chain has TRBV6-6 and TRBJ2-1; 7 bases match TRBD2. The CDR3 runs to 14 residues. CDR1 and CDR2 (germline): MNHNY, SVGAGI (reference sequence). Trimming cost V 2 bases and J 8 bases; bases outside gene matches: 6. The CDR3 loop reads CASSYQLARDEQFF. CDR3 nucleotides: TGTGCCAGCAGTTACCAACTAGCGAGGGATGAGCAGTTCTTC.

As concerns this clonotype: This may stem from a read error, because a much larger clone lies one nucleotide away. The V call is TRBV27, the J call TRBJ1-1; perhaps TRBD1 as D (5 bases). V was cut by 2 bases and J by 3 bases, with 16 bases left in between. The CDR3 loop spans 16 amino acids. Germline CDR1 is MNHEY and CDR2 is SMNVEV (reference sequence). The CDR3 DNA reads TGTGCCAGCAGTTTAATCCGTTACAAGGGGTACACTGAAGCTTTCTTT. Amino acids: CASSLIRYKGYTEAFF.

This clonotype was observed a few times. The chain employs TRBV30 and TRBJ2-1; 7 bases map to TRBD1. Germline V CDR1 and CDR2: GTSNPN, SVGIG (reference sequence). The V gene end was trimmed by 0 bases and the J gene end by 16 bases; junction bases not matched to a gene: 12. The CDR3 sequence is 13 residues long. CDR3 loop: CAWSVMDRSFQFF. CDR3 sequence (DNA): TGTGCCTGGAGTGTAATGGACAGGTCCTTTCAATTCTTC. The full variable domain, its missing parts supplied by reference TRBV30 and TRBJ2-1, is SQTIHQWPATLVQPVGSPLSLECTVEGTSNPNLYWYRQAAGRGLQLLFYSVGIGQISSEVPQNLSASRPQDRQFILSSKKLLLSDSGFYLCAWSVMDRSFQFFGPGTRLTVL.

This clonotype has just a few counts. The V gene is TRBV7-9, the J gene TRBJ2-1, with D uncertain. Germline V gene sequence: CDR1 SEHNR, CDR2 FQNEAQ (reference sequence). V dropped 2 bases and J dropped 8 bases, with 7 bases sitting between them. There are 12 residues in the CDR3. CDR3 nucleotides: TGTGCCAGCAGCTTACATCATCATGAGCAGTTCTTC. It encodes CASSLHHHEQFF.

This clonotype occurred many times. This rearrangement joins TRBV29-1 to TRBJ1-1, with D possibly TRBD1 on 5 matching bases. Between the trimmed V and J ends, which lost 2 bases and 0 bases, there was a span of 7 bases. This CDR3 has 13 amino acids. CDR1 and CDR2 (germline): SQVTM, ANQGSEA. The CDR3 nucleotides are TGCAGCGTTGAAAGGGGAATGAACACTGAAGCTTTCTTT. This codes for CSVERGMNTEAFF. Drawing the rest from reference TRBV29-1 and TRBJ1-1, the complete variable domain is SAVISQKPSRDICQRGTSLTIQCQVDSQVTMMFWYRQQPGQSLTLIATANQGSEATYESGFVIDKFPISRPNLTFSTLTVSNMSPEDSSIYLCSVERGMNTEAFFGQGTRLTVV.

This clonotype appeared many times. V gene TRBV29-1 combines with J gene TRBJ2-3, with TRBD2 identical over 12 bases. The CDR3 consists of 16 residues. V lost 2 bases, J lost 1 base, and 4 bases stayed unmatched. CDR1 and CDR2 (germline): SQVTM, ANQGSEA. The CDR3 nucleotides read TGCAGCGTTGAACCTAGCGGGGGGGGTGGCACAGATACGCAGTATTTT. Its protein product is CSVEPSGGGGTDTQYF.

There are a few counts of this clonotype. J is TRBJ2-2 and V is TRBV19; the match to TRBD2 covers 7 bases. This CDR3 spans 16 amino acids. V shed 7 bases, J shed 4 bases, and the junction held 12 bases outside the gene matches. Germline V gene lookup returns CDR1 LNHDA and CDR2 SQIVND (reference sequence). CDR3 nucleotides: TGTGCCAGTACCCCCCTGGGGGGAGGGCCCACCGGGGAGCTGTTTTTT. Translated, it gives CASTPLGGGPTGELFF.

The rearrangement links TRBV7-9 to TRBJ2-7; 8 bases fit TRBD1. The V gene end was trimmed by 5 bases and the J gene end by 7 bases; junction bases not matched to a gene: 13. In germline, CDR1 is SEHNR, CDR2 FQNEAQ (reference sequence). The CDR3 covers 15 residues. CDR3 region: CASSPWGRGLYEQYF. The DNA for the CDR3 is TGTGCCAGCAGCCCTTGGGGCAGGGGGCTGTATGAGCAGTACTTC.

This clonotype was recorded many times. The chain joins TRBV9 to TRBJ1-3; D might be TRBD1 (6 bases). The CDR3 runs to 15 residues. V gave up 2 bases and J gave up 0 bases, with 9 bases separating them. Germline loops: CDR1 SGDLS, CDR2 YYNGEE. The CDR3 DNA reads as TGTGCCAGCAGCGTCTCAGGGGCCTCTGGAAACACCATATATTTT. Amino acids: CASSVSGASGNTIYF.

This chain uses TRBV5-6 with TRBJ1-1, with TRBD1 matching 8 bases. CDR3 length equals 13 residues. Germline V lookup: CDR1 SGHDT, CDR2 YYEEEE. V lost 4 bases and J lost 10; bases outside the gene matches: 9. The CDR3: CASSPGQGLGAFF. The CDR3 region has the DNA TGTGCCAGCAGCCCTGGACAGGGACTGGGAGCTTTCTTT. Full variable domain (rest looked up from reference TRBV5-6 and TRBJ1-1): DAGVTQSPTHLIKTRGQQVTLRCSPKSGHDTVSWYQQALGQGPQFIFQYYEEEERQRGNFPDRFSGHQFPNYSSELNVNALLLGDSALYLCASSPGQGLGAFFGQGTRLTVV.

CDR3 DNA sequence: TGTGCCAGCAGCTTGGGGGGGGCAGTCGAGCAGTACTTC. It translates to CASSLGGAVEQYF. The gene calls are TRBV5-8 and TRBJ2-7; D assignment may be TRBD1 or TRBD2 (6 bases each). Germline V lookup: CDR1 SGHTS, CDR2 YDEGEE. Trimming took off 0 bases at V and 6 bases at J, with 10 bases between the two ends. This CDR3 is built from 13 residues.

Many counts were recorded for this clonotype. Here the CDR3 DNA reads TGCAGCGTGTCAGAAGGGGCGGGGACGGTCTTGGATACGCAGTATTTT. Translated, it gives CSVSEGAGTVLDTQYF. The chain is built from TRBV29-1 and TRBJ2-3; weak D call: TRBD2 (6 bases). CDR3 size: 16 residues. V lost 6 bases and J lost 6, with 25 bases in between. Germline V gene lookup returns CDR1 SQVTM and CDR2 ANQGSEA.

This clonotype has ten or more counts. The chain couples TRBV28 to TRBJ1-5; D gene ambiguous. CDR1 and CDR2 from the germline V gene are MDHEN and SYDVKM. Trimming took 8 bases from V and 1 from J, leaving 12 bases between them. The CDR3 is 14 residues long. The CDR3 DNA is TGTGCCAGCCTTTTTGGAGGGAGCAATCAGCCCCAGCATTTT. It is translated as CASLFGGSNQPQHF.

A word on this clonotype: A much larger clone sits a single nucleotide away, making a read error possible. V usage is TRBV7-2 and J usage is TRBJ1-1; weak D call: TRBD1 (6 bases). The V end lost 5 bases, the J end lost 10 bases, and 17 bases lay between the germline ends. The germline V gene has CDR1 SGHTA and CDR2 FQGNSA. The CDR3 is 13 amino acids. This CDR3 is CASSPGQNAVAFF. CDR3 DNA: TGTGCCAGCAGCCCGGGACAAAACGCTGTAGCTTTCTTT.

This clonotype has just a few counts. The V call is TRBV20-1, the J call TRBJ2-3; 8 nucleotides align to TRBD2. J lost 1 base, V lost 6 bases, and 3 bases had no gene match. CDR1 and CDR2 from the germline V gene are DFQATT and SNEGSKA (reference sequence). The CDR3 has 13 amino acids. The CDR3 here is CSAGREGTDTQYF. CDR3 DNA: TGCAGTGCCGGGCGGGAGGGCACAGATACGCAGTATTTT.

The chain joins TRBV30 to TRBJ1-2; unclear D gene. The length of the CDR3 is 13 residues. Trimming cost V 5 bases and J 4 bases, with 14 bases left between them. Germline CDR1 reads GTSNPN; CDR2 reads SVGIG (reference sequence). CDR3 sequence (DNA): TGTGCCTGGTCCCTCGGCAGAAGCTATGGCTACACCTTC. Translated: CAWSLGRSYGYTF.

A few counts support this clonotype. The chain joins TRBV5-4 to TRBJ1-1; tentative D call: TRBD1 (5 bases). The CDR3 is 16 amino acids. The V gene lost 4 bases and the J gene lost 1 base, with 17 bases spanning the gap. Germline CDR1 and CDR2: SGHNT and YYREEE (reference sequence). In DNA, the CDR3 is TGTGCCAGCAGCCCCGGGGCGGGTCCTTCGAACACTGAAGCTTTCTTT. Translated: CASSPGAGPSNTEAFF.

As regards this clonotype: Germline and junction disagree at one end, which may indicate a read error. The V and J genes are TRBV4-3 and TRBJ1-1; no clear D. The CDR3 runs 15 residues. Germline V lookup: CDR1 LGHNA, CDR2 YSLEER. The CDR3 spells CTSSQDDSWNTEAFF. CDR3 in DNA: TGCACCAGCAGCCAAGACGACTCCTGGAACACTGAAGCTTTCTTT.

This chain links TRBV6-2 or TRBV6-3 with TRBJ2-7; 7 nucleotides match TRBD2. J gave up 2 bases and V 7 bases, and 23 bases lay outside the gene matches. This CDR3 region has 19 residues. Per the germline V gene, CDR1 is MNHEY and CDR2 is SVGEGT. The CDR3 coding sequence is TGTGCCAGCACATTGGCCGGGCCTCGGTTTGCTAGCGGAGCCTACGAGCAGTACTTC. This sequence encodes CASTLAGPRFASGAYEQYF.